A selection of T cell receptor beta chains follows, all from one sample in a study of regulatory T cells in long-lasting Graves disease. TCRdb analysed the multiplex PCR reads with MiXCR anew, one entry per CDR3 protein. The sample carries 430,000 or so distinct CDR3 sequences, over 20% recorded once. Source: peripheral blood mononuclear cells (PBMCs), taken when the disease was refractory, from a patient treated with antithyroid drugs. These receptors were obtained from a female donor with Graves disease. Both conserved end residues are part of each CDR3. D genes are given only for firm matches. Size is omitted from some rows. Given values are once, few, many or a class for expanded clones.

clone size: few; V gene: TRBV6-5; D gene: NA; J gene: TRBJ2-7; CDR3 DNA: TGTGCCAGCAGTTCCCGGGACCCCCAGGTCTCCGAGCAGTACTTC; CDR3 protein: CASSSRDPQVSEQYF
clone size: few; V gene: TRBV11-2; D gene: NA; J gene: TRBJ1-1; CDR3 DNA: NA; CDR3 protein: CASSFYICSARFGIALNTEAFF
clone size: few; V gene: TRBV5-4; D gene: NA; J gene: TRBJ1-2; CDR3 DNA: TGTGCCAGCAGCCATAACACCGCTAACTATGGCTACACCTTC; CDR3 protein: CASSHNTANYGYTF
clone size: many; V gene: TRBV6-2/TRBV6-3; D gene: NA; J gene: TRBJ2-7; CDR3 DNA: TGTGCCAGCAGTGAATGGTACACCGGCTACGAGCAGTACTTC; CDR3 protein: CASSEWYTGYEQYF
clone size: NA; V gene: TRBV29-1; D gene: NA; J gene: TRBJ2-7; CDR3 DNA: TGCAGCGTTTCCGGGGTTGTGTACGAGCAGTACTTC; CDR3 protein: CSVSGVVYEQYF
clone size: NA; V gene: TRBV30; D gene: TRBD1; J gene: TRBJ1-5; CDR3 DNA: TGTGCCTGGAGCGGGGACAGGGGCAATCAGCCCCAGCATTTT; CDR3 protein: CAWSGDRGNQPQHF
clone size: NA; V gene: TRBV19; D gene: NA; J gene: TRBJ1-4; CDR3 DNA: TGTGCCACCAGCACAAGGACAACTAATGAAGAACTGTTTTTT; CDR3 protein: CATSTRTTNEELFF
clone size: NA; V gene: TRBV9; D gene: NA; J gene: TRBJ1-6; CDR3 DNA: TGTGCCAGCAGCGTAGAGTCCCATTCACCCCTCCACTTT; CDR3 protein: CASSVESHSPLHF
clone size: many; V gene: TRBV25-1; D gene: NA; J gene: TRBJ1-2; CDR3 DNA: TGTGCCAGCATGGGGGGAGGGTTCTATGGCTACACCTTC; CDR3 protein: CASMGGGFYGYTF
clone size: many; V gene: TRBV28; D gene: NA; J gene: TRBJ2-7; CDR3 DNA: TGTGCCAGCAGTCTTGGGGGAGTACGTTACGAGCAGTACTTC; CDR3 protein: CASSLGGVRYEQYF
clone size: NA; V gene: TRBV2; D gene: NA; J gene: TRBJ1-5; CDR3 DNA: TGTGCCAGCAGTGCAGGCCCCAATCGGCCCCAGCATTTT; CDR3 protein: CASSAGPNRPQHF
clone size: many; V gene: TRBV28; D gene: NA; J gene: TRBJ1-2; CDR3 DNA: TGTGCCAGCAGTTTAATTAACGGAGGAGGCTACACCTTC; CDR3 protein: CASSLINGGGYTF
clone size: NA; V gene: TRBV6-4; D gene: NA; J gene: TRBJ1-5; CDR3 DNA: TGTGCCAGCAGTGAGCAAGGGGGTAGTCAGCCCCAGCATTTT; CDR3 protein: CASSEQGGSQPQHF
clone size: NA; V gene: TRBV30; D gene: NA; J gene: TRBJ1-6; CDR3 DNA: TGTGCCTGGAGTATCGGACACCATAATTCACCCCTCCACTTT; CDR3 protein: CAWSIGHHNSPLHF
clone size: few; V gene: TRBV12-3/TRBV12-4; D gene: TRBD1; J gene: TRBJ2-6; CDR3 DNA: TGTGCCAGCAGTCGGACAGGTCCGGGGGCCAACGTCCTGACTTTC; CDR3 protein: CASSRTGPGANVLTF
clone size: many; V gene: TRBV14; D gene: NA; J gene: TRBJ2-5; CDR3 DNA: TGTGCCAGCAGGGGCAGGTACCAAGAGACCCAGTACTTC; CDR3 protein: CASRGRYQETQYF
clone size: many; V gene: TRBV11-2; D gene: NA; J gene: TRBJ1-1; CDR3 DNA: TGTGCCAGCACCTTAACAGGGAACACTGAAGCTTTCTTT; CDR3 protein: CASTLTGNTEAFF
clone size: NA; V gene: TRBV5-6; D gene: NA; J gene: TRBJ2-3; CDR3 DNA: TGTGCCAGCAGCTTGGCTGCGACAGGTACCACGCAGTATTTT; CDR3 protein: CASSLAATGTTQYF
clone size: NA; V gene: TRBV12-3/TRBV12-4; D gene: NA; J gene: TRBJ1-5; CDR3 DNA: TGTGCCAGCACCCCCGGGGCTTTACAGCCCCAGCATTTT; CDR3 protein: CASTPGALQPQHF
clone size: many; V gene: TRBV3-1; D gene: NA; J gene: TRBJ2-5; CDR3 DNA: TGTGCCAGCAGCCAACTGCGAGAGTACCAAGAGACCCAGTACTTC; CDR3 protein: CASSQLREYQETQYF
clone size: many; V gene: TRBV3-1; D gene: NA; J gene: TRBJ2-7; CDR3 DNA: TGTGCCAGCAGCCAAGATGAGACTCTCTACGAGCAGTACTTC; CDR3 protein: CASSQDETLYEQYF
clone size: many; V gene: TRBV28; D gene: TRBD1; J gene: TRBJ2-6; CDR3 DNA: TGTGCCAGCAGACCGACCGGGACAGAGACTTACTCTGGGGCCAACGTCCTGACTTTC; CDR3 protein: CASRPTGTETYSGANVLTF
clone size: many; V gene: TRBV6-5; D gene: NA; J gene: TRBJ1-2; CDR3 DNA: TGTGCCAGCAGTTCCTCATACCAAGAATTGAGAGCTAACTATGGCTACACCTTC; CDR3 protein: CASSSSYQELRANYGYTF
clone size: NA; V gene: TRBV28; D gene: NA; J gene: TRBJ2-1; CDR3 DNA: TGTGCCAGCAGTTTGGACAAGTACAATGAGCAGTTCTTC; CDR3 protein: CASSLDKYNEQFF
clone size: many; V gene: TRBV15; D gene: TRBD1; J gene: TRBJ2-7; CDR3 DNA: TGTGCCACCAGCAGAGGAGGGGGTTCCTGGACAGGGCAGTACTTC; CDR3 protein: CATSRGGGSWTGQYF
clone size: NA; V gene: TRBV20-1; D gene: TRBD1; J gene: TRBJ2-7; CDR3 DNA: TGCAGCATAAGCATATCCGGGACAGGGAGATCCTACGAGCAGTACTTC; CDR3 protein: CSISISGTGRSYEQYF
clone size: many; V gene: TRBV12-3/TRBV12-4; D gene: TRBD2; J gene: TRBJ2-7; CDR3 DNA: TGTGCCAGCAGTCCTCTAGCGGGACCCTCTTCCGAGCAGTACTTC; CDR3 protein: CASSPLAGPSSEQYF